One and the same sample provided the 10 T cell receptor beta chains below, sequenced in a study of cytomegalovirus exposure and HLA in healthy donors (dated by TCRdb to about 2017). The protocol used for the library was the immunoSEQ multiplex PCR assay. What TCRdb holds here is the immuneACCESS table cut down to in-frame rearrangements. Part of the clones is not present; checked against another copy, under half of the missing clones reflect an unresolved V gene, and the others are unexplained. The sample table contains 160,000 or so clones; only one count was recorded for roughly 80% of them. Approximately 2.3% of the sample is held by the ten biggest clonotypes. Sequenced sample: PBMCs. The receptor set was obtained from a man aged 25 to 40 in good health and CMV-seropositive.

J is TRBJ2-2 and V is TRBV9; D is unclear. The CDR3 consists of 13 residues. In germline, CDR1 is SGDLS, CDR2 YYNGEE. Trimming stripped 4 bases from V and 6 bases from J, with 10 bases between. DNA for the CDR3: TGTGCCAGCAGCCCCTTTGCAGCCGGGGAGCTGTTTTTT. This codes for CASSPFAAGELFF.

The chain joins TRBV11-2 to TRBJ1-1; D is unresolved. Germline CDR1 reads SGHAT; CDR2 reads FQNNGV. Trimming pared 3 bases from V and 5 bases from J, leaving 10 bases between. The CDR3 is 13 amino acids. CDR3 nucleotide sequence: TGTGCCAGCAGCTTGGGAGGGTTTACTGAAGCTTTCTTT. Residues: CASSLGGFTEAFF.

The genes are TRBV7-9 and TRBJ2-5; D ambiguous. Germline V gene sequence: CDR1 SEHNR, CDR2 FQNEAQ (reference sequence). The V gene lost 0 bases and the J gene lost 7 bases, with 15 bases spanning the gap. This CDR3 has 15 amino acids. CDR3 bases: TGTGCCAGCAGCTTAGCCCTCGTAGAGTCCGGGACCCAGTACTTC. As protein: CASSLALVESGTQYF.

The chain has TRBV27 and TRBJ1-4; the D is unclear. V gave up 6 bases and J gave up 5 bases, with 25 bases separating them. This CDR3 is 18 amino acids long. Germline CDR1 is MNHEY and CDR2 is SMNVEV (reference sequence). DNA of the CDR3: TGTGCCAGCAGCCCTCAAACCCACCCCCCGCCAGTCAATGAAAAACTGTTTTTT. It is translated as CASSPQTHPPPVNEKLFF. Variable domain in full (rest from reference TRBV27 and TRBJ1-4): EAQVTQNPRYLITVTGKKLTVTCSQNMNHEYMSWYRQDPGLGLRQIYYSMNVEVTDKGDVPEGYKVSRKEKRNFPLILESPSPNQTSLYFCASSPQTHPPPVNEKLFFGSGTQLSVL.

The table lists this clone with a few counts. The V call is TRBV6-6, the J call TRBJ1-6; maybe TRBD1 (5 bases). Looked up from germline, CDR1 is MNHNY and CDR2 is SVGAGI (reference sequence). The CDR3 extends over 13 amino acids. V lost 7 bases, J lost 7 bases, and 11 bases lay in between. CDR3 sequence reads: CASTRQGNSPLHF. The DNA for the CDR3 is TGTGCCAGCACCCGGCAGGGCAATTCACCCCTCCACTTT.

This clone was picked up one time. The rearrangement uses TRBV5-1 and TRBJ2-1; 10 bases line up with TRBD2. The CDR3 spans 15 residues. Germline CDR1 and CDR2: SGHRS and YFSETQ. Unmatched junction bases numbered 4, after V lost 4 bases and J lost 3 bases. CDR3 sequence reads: CASSSVAGGYNEQFF. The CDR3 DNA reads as TGCGCCAGCAGCAGTGTAGCGGGGGGCTACAATGAGCAGTTCTTC.

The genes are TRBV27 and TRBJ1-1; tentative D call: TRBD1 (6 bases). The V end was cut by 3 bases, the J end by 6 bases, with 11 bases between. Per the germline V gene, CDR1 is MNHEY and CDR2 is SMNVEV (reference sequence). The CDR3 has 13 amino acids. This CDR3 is CASSFVRGAEAFF. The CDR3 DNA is TGTGCCAGCAGTTTCGTCAGGGGAGCTGAAGCTTTCTTT.

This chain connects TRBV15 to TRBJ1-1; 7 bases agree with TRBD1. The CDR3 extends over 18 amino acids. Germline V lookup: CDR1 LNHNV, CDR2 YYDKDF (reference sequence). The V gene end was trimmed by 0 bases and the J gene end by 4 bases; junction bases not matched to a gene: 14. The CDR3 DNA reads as TGTGCCACCAGCAGAGATTTCGGACAGGTAGTACGTGGCACTGAAGCTTTCTTT. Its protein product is CATSRDFGQVVRGTEAFF. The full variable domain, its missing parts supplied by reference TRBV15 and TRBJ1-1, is DAMVIQNPRYQVTQFGKPVTLSCSQTLNHNVMYWYQQKSSQAPKLLFHYYDKDFNNEADTPDNFQSRRPNTSFCFLDIRSPGLGDTAMYLCATSRDFGQVVRGTEAFFGQGTRLTVV.

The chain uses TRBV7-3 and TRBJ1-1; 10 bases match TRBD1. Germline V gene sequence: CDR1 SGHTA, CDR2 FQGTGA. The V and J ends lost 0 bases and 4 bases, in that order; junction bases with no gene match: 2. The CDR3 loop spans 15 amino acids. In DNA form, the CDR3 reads TGTGCCAGCAGCTTAACAGGACAGGGGGGCACTGAAGCTTTCTTT. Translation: CASSLTGQGGTEAFF.

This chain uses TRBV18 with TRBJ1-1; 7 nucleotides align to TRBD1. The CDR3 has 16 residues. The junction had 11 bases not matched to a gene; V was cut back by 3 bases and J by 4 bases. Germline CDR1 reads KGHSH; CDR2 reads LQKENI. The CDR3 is CASSPQGGGVGTEAFF. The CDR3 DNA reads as TGTGCCAGCTCACCCCAGGGGGGCGGGGTGGGCACTGAAGCTTTCTTT.